The clone carrying this TCR beta chain was detected ten times or more. Antigen unknown. The junction departs from germline at one end; a sequencing error may be responsible. This sample stems from a study of neurological immune-mediated disorders. Germline V gene data show CDR1 as SGHRS and CDR2 as YFSETQ. The CDR3 contains 15 residues. Study-wide findings and caveats: Because no CDR3 amino acid sequences were shared across subjects by expanded clones, private repertoires were suggested in all groups. Expansion of TCR clones was greatest in HTLV-1-associated myelopathy and smallest in multiple sclerosis, where it fell below that of healthy controls.

From 15-18 subjects, over 180 million TCR-beta sequences were obtained in each sequencing run. Each CDR3 protein is one row after TCRdb ran MiXCR on the 5' RACE reads. The table records 55,000 to 70,000 distinct CDR3 sequences, around 5.1% of them present only once. The unsorted libraries had their origin in 2 million PBMCs stored at -80 C. This TCR was recovered from a human donor with multiple sclerosis. The donor label of this sample is uncertain. The rearrangement links TRBV5-1 to TRBJ2-1; 7 bases align to TRBD1. Sequencing was performed on PBMCs. CDR3 amino acids: CASSRGQSSYNEQFF. DNA of the CDR3: TGTGCCAGCAGCCGGGGACAGAGCTCCTACAATGAGCAGTTCTTC.